One and the same sample provided the 29 T cell receptor beta chains below, sequenced in a study of PD-1 blockade in classical Hodgkin lymphoma. Here immunoSEQ multiplex PCR was the method, and the copy in TCRdb shows in-frame clones only, minus some. The table shows 80,000 to 100,000 clones, with under 95% occurring only once. Time point here: cycle 4 day 1 (C4D1), after 6 weeks of nivolumab. Each patient's relapse followed autologous stem cell transplantation, and brentuximab vedotin exposure varied. The sample here was peripheral blood mononuclear cells (PBMCs), taken before the fourth cycle of nivolumab. The source is a human donor with classical Hodgkin lymphoma.

CDR3 in amino acids: CASSLGGSAYEQYF. The CDR3 region has the DNA TGTGCCAGCAGCTTAGGAGGCTCTGCCTACGAGCAGTACTTC. The gene calls are TRBV11-2 and TRBJ2-7; no definite D call. Germline lookup yields CDR1 SGHAT and CDR2 FQNNGV. V was clipped by 1 base and J by 2 bases, with 9 bases between them. This CDR3 is built from 14 residues.

The chain joins TRBV5-1 to TRBJ2-3, with D possibly being TRBD1 (5 bases). CDR3 length: 14 residues. Germline V CDR1 and CDR2: SGHRS, YFSETQ. Between the trimmed V and J ends, which lost 0 bases and 2 bases, there was a span of 7 bases. The CDR3, as DNA: TGCGCCAGCAGCTTGGACAGGTTCACAGATACGCAGTATTTT. It specifies CASSLDRFTDTQYF.

J is TRBJ1-1 and V is TRBV19; unclear D gene. The V end lost 0 bases, the J end lost 8 bases, and 10 bases lay between the germline ends. CDR3 length: 13 residues. Germline lookup yields CDR1 LNHDA and CDR2 SQIVND (reference sequence). CDR3 coding DNA: TGTGCCAGTAGTATAGATGAGGCAGCAGAAGCTTTCTTT. This encodes CASSIDEAAEAFF.

CDR3: CASRGASSGNTIYF. The CDR3 nucleotides read TGTGCCAGCAGGGGAGCGAGCTCTGGAAACACCATATATTTT. The chain combines TRBV28 with TRBJ1-3; D is unclear. V lost 6 bases, J lost 0 bases, and 9 bases lay in between. This CDR3 has 14 residues. Germline V CDR1 and CDR2: MDHEN, SYDVKM. The full variable domain, with the rest looked up from reference TRBV28 and TRBJ1-3, is DVKVTQSSRYLVKRTGEKVFLECVQDMDHENMFWYRQDPGLGLRLIYFSYDVKMKEKGDIPEGYSVSREKKERFSLILESASTNQTSMYLCASRGASSGNTIYFGEGSWLTVV.

V usage is TRBV6-4 and J usage is TRBJ2-1; 9 bases line up with TRBD2. In germline, CDR1 is MRHNA, CDR2 SNTAGT. Losses at the gene ends were 6 bases for V and 10 bases for J; bases not matched to a gene: 7. The CDR3 is 13 residues long. The DNA for the CDR3 is TGTGCCAGCAGCCGGACTAGCGAATGGGAGCAGTTCTTC. This sequence encodes CASSRTSEWEQFF.

The gene calls are TRBV5-1 and TRBJ2-3; possible D gene TRBD2, 6 bases. The V end lost 4 bases, the J end lost 2 bases, and 14 bases lay between the germline ends. The CDR3 is 15 amino acids. Germline lookup yields CDR1 SGHRS and CDR2 YFSETQ. The CDR3 coding sequence is TGCGCCAGCAGCCTGACTAGACGGTTCACAGATACGCAGTATTTT. Translated: CASSLTRRFTDTQYF.

This rearrangement joins TRBV4-2 to TRBJ1-1, with a possible D match to TRBD1 (6 bases). V shed 1 base and J shed 5 bases, with 8 bases lying between them. The CDR3 contains 13 residues. Germline CDR1 is LGHNA and CDR2 is YNFKEQ. The CDR3 DNA is TGTGCCAGCAGCCAAGGCAGGGGAACTGAAGCTTTCTTT. Translation: CASSQGRGTEAFF.

Only one count was recorded for this clone. This chain connects TRBV4-2 to TRBJ1-1, with no clear D. The CDR3 runs 14 residues. Trimming pared 1 base from V and 4 bases from J, leaving 10 bases between. Germline CDR1 reads LGHNA; CDR2 reads YNFKEQ. CDR3 loop: CASSQVSEGTEAFF. As DNA, the CDR3 is TGTGCCAGCAGCCAAGTATCGGAGGGCACTGAAGCTTTCTTT.

This clone was seen a single time. This sequence joins TRBV7-6 and TRBJ2-5, with a weak D call TRBD1 (5 bases). Germline loops: CDR1 SGHVS, CDR2 FNYEAQ. V was trimmed by 4 bases and J by 3 bases, leaving 9 bases between them. The CDR3 sequence is 13 residues long. Written as DNA, the CDR3 is TGTGCCAGCAGCTACGGACAAGAAGAGACCCAGTACTTC. This sequence encodes CASSYGQEETQYF.

About this clone: In the same sample, other DNA sequences code for this CDR3. The rearrangement links TRBV18 to TRBJ2-5; no clear D. With 2 bases removed from V and 2 bases from J, the gap between germline ends came to 6 bases. CDR1 KGHSH and CDR2 LQKENI come from the germline V gene. The CDR3 extends over 13 amino acids. DNA for the CDR3: TGTGCCAGCTCACCAAGGCAACAAGAGACCCAGTACTTC. Translation gives CASSPRQQETQYF.

The chain uses TRBV6-1 and TRBJ1-5; possibly TRBD1 for D (6 bases). This CDR3 comprises 14 residues. Looked up from germline, CDR1 is MNHNS and CDR2 is SASEGT. V shed 3 bases and J shed 2 bases, with 8 bases lying between them. The CDR3 nucleotides read TGTGCCAGCAGTGATCGACAGGGCAATCAGCCCCAGCATTTT. Translation: CASSDRQGNQPQHF.

The V and J genes are TRBV6-6 and TRBJ1-3; D remains unclear. The CDR3 has 16 amino acids. Germline-derived CDR1 and CDR2 are MNHNY and SVGAGI (reference sequence). V was shortened by 2 bases and J by 0 bases, with 11 bases between the two germline ends. The DNA of the CDR3 is TGTGCCAGCAGTTACCTAAACGCGAGCTCTGGAAACACCATATATTTT. Its protein product is CASSYLNASSGNTIYF.

The chain uses TRBV5-1 and TRBJ1-1; D remains ambiguous. Trimming removed 0 bases from V and 3 bases from J, with 15 bases in between. The germline V gene has CDR1 SGHRS and CDR2 YFSETQ. This CDR3 is 16 amino acids long. The CDR3, as DNA: TGCGCCAGCAGCTTGGCTTTTTGGGATTATGACACTGAAGCTTTCTTT. Translated: CASSLAFWDYDTEAFF.

The J gene is TRBJ1-4, the V gene TRBV28; a possible D gene is TRBD1 (6 bases). V lost 4 bases and J 6 bases, leaving 12 bases between the germline ends. This CDR3 has 14 residues. Germline V gene lookup returns CDR1 MDHEN and CDR2 SYDVKM. CDR3 bases: TGTGCCAGCAGTTCAGGGGTAGTGGATGAAAAACTGTTTTTT. Translating gives CASSSGVVDEKLFF. The full variable domain, rest sourced from reference TRBV28 and TRBJ1-4, is DVKVTQSSRYLVKRTGEKVFLECVQDMDHENMFWYRQDPGLGLRLIYFSYDVKMKEKGDIPEGYSVSREKKERFSLILESASTNQTSMYLCASSSGVVDEKLFFGSGTQLSVL.

V and J are TRBV5-5 and TRBJ2-7; D may correspond to TRBD1 or TRBD2 (6 bases each). This CDR3 has 15 residues. Germline loops: CDR1 SGHKS, CDR2 YYEKEE (reference sequence). Trimming shortened V by 4 bases and J by 0 bases, and 14 bases separated the two germline ends. As DNA, the CDR3 is TGTGCCAGCAGCGGAGGGGGTTGGAGCTCCTACGAGCAGTACTTC. As protein: CASSGGGWSSYEQYF. The whole variable domain, remainder taken from reference TRBV5-5 and TRBJ2-7, is DAGVTQSPTHLIKTRGQQVTLRCSPISGHKSVSWYQQVLGQGPQFIFQYYEKEERGRGNFPDRFSARQFPNYSSELNVNALLLGDSALYLCASSGGGWSSYEQYFGPGTRLTVT.

The rearrangement uses TRBV6-4 and TRBJ1-2; TRBD1 matches 7 bases. Germline CDR1 MRHNA, CDR2 SNTAGT. CDR3 length: 15 amino acids. Losses at the gene ends were 5 bases for V and 2 bases for J; bases not matched to a gene: 8. The CDR3 region has the DNA TGTGCCAGCAGTACGCAGCCAGGGGGAAACTATGGCTACACCTTC. Encoded protein: CASSTQPGGNYGYTF.

The chain employs TRBV5-1 and TRBJ2-5; no clear D. The J call is uncertain, as TRBJ2-7 better fits the DNA end. The germline V gene has CDR1 SGHRS and CDR2 YFSETQ. There are 17 residues in the CDR3. CDR3 region: CASKPAAPGDSYYEQYF. The DNA of the CDR3 is TGCGCCAGCAAACCCGCGGCCCCCGGAGATTCCTACTACGAGCAGTACTTC.

V gene TRBV10-2 combines with J gene TRBJ2-5; D is ambiguous. V was shortened by 8 bases and J by 0 bases, with 22 bases between the two germline ends. Germline V gene data show CDR1 as WSHSY and CDR2 as SAAADI. There are 17 residues in the CDR3. The DNA for the CDR3 is TGCGCCAGCTTGAGCCCCTCGGAGATCCCTCACCAAGAGACCCAGTACTTC. As protein: CASLSPSEIPHQETQYF.

The chain uses TRBV19 and TRBJ2-2, with 7 nucleotides matching TRBD1. The CDR3 sequence is 17 residues long. Germline V gene sequence: CDR1 LNHDA, CDR2 SQIVND (reference sequence). V shed 7 bases and J 1 base; nucleotides not matched to a gene: 12. This CDR3 reads CASNPLTDRWNTGELFF. CDR3 nucleotide sequence: TGTGCCAGTAACCCCCTCACGGACAGGTGGAACACCGGGGAGCTGTTTTTT.

The chain has TRBV7-9 and TRBJ2-3; D is ambiguous. CDR1 and CDR2 (germline): SEHNR, FQNEAQ (reference sequence). The CDR3 loop spans 14 amino acids. Trimming took off 5 bases at V and 4 bases at J, with 13 bases between the two ends. CDR3 sequence (DNA): TGTGCCAGCAGCCGGTATGAGCGAGCAGATACGCAGTATTTT. This encodes CASSRYERADTQYF.

DNA of the CDR3: TGCGCCAGCAGCTTGAGTCCTAACTATGGCTACACCTTC. Its protein product is CASSLSPNYGYTF. The V call is TRBV5-1, the J call TRBJ1-2, with no clear D. V lost 1 base and J 0 bases, leaving 4 bases between the germline ends. The length of the CDR3 is 13 residues. Germline V gene sequence: CDR1 SGHRS, CDR2 YFSETQ.

This chain joins TRBV14 and TRBJ2-4; D not certain. CDR3 length equals 13 residues. V was shortened by 3 bases and J by 4 bases, with 7 bases between the two germline ends. Per germline, CDR1 SGHDN and CDR2 FVKESK. The CDR3 here is CASSQDPKNIQYF. The CDR3 nucleotides read TGTGCCAGCAGCCAGGACCCGAAAAACATTCAGTACTTC.

The CDR3 sequence: CASSARTGAYEQYF. DNA of the CDR3: TGTGCCAGCAGTGCGAGGACAGGGGCCTACGAGCAGTACTTC. V and J are TRBV2 and TRBJ2-7, with 9 bases that match TRBD1. Germline V CDR1 and CDR2: SNHLY, FYNNEI. This CDR3 spans 14 amino acids. With V trimmed by 4 bases and J by 2 bases, 3 bases remained unmatched.

The CDR3 DNA is TGTGCCAGCAGCTCCGGACAGGGTTACAATGAGCAGTTCTTC. Its protein is CASSSGQGYNEQFF. The V and J genes are TRBV11-3 and TRBJ2-1; 8 bases are shared with TRBD1. The trim removed 4 bases at V and 4 bases at J, leaving 3 bases unmatched. CDR1 is SGHNT and CDR2 is YENEEA in the germline V gene. The CDR3 extends over 14 amino acids.

This chain connects TRBV2 to TRBJ1-2; D remains unclear. V was trimmed by 8 bases and J by 8 bases, leaving 18 bases between them. Germline CDR1 SNHLY, CDR2 FYNNEI. This CDR3 is built from 13 residues. CDR3 loop: CASGPAGYGGYTF. The CDR3 nucleotides are TGTGCCAGCGGCCCGGCGGGCTATGGCGGCTACACCTTC.

This chain joins TRBV5-4 and TRBJ2-5; 7 bases align to TRBD2. Germline V lookup: CDR1 SGHNT, CDR2 YYREEE (reference sequence). Germline trimming cut 3 bases from V and 5 bases from J; bases unmatched to any gene: 16. This CDR3 region has 17 residues. The CDR3, as DNA: TGTGCCAGCAGCTCTGAAAGGGGCCCGGGGCGGGGGGAGACCCAGTACTTC. This translates into CASSSERGPGRGETQYF.

This chain links TRBV28 with TRBJ2-1; 10 positions agree with TRBD2. CDR1 is MDHEN and CDR2 is SYDVKM in the germline V gene. The CDR3 has 14 residues. The ends lost 2 bases at V and 7 bases at J; junction bases unmatched: 2. The CDR3 sequence: CASSLLAGVNEQFF. CDR3 nucleotide sequence: TGTGCCAGCAGTTTACTAGCGGGGGTAAATGAGCAGTTCTTC.

The chain has TRBV27 and TRBJ2-1; the D is unclear. The ends were cut back, 5 bases at V and 8 bases at J, with 16 bases in the middle. Per the germline V gene, CDR1 is MNHEY and CDR2 is SMNVEV (reference sequence). This CDR3 is 14 amino acids long. The CDR3, as DNA: TGTGCCAGCAGTCCCCAACGACATCCCTATGAGCAGTTCTTC. It translates to CASSPQRHPYEQFF.

The chain is built from TRBV5-1 and TRBJ2-4, with a tentative D call TRBD2 (7 bases). Trimming stripped 0 bases from V and 3 bases from J, with 16 bases between. CDR3 length equals 17 residues. CDR1 and CDR2 from the germline V gene are SGHRS and YFSETQ. The CDR3 sequence: CASSLEGGGFGKNIQYF. The CDR3, as DNA: TGCGCCAGCAGCTTGGAAGGGGGAGGGTTTGGCAAAAACATTCAGTACTTC.